The TCR beta chain described here comes from a study of T cell clonotyping in hematopoietic cell transplantation. CDR3 length: 13 amino acids. Trimming left V 2 bases short and J 3 bases short, with 7 bases between. Per germline, CDR1 SGHTA and CDR2 FQGTGA. Concerning this clone: Its cognate antigen is unknown.

TCRdb's table, derived via immunoSEQ multiplex PCR, lists solely in-frame clones and lacks some. The sample yields roughly 44,000 clones, about 95% seen once. Study outcomes and limitations: Recipient TCR diversity dropped after transplant; expanded clonotypes rose from day 30 to 180. Few recipient clonotypes overlapped donors; over 97% were de novo at given depth. CD4 and CD8 repertoire contributions could not be separated without sorting.

Sequencing was carried out using peripheral blood mononuclear cells. The chain is built from TRBV7-3 and TRBJ1-2; D unclear. The TCR sequence derives from a man aged 25 to 45 in good health. Some clones in this sample may be carry-over from other donors' samples. The DNA of the CDR3 is TGTGCCAGCAGCTTAGGTAGGGACTATGGCTACACCTTC. It specifies CASSLGRDYGYTF.